This TCR beta chain appears in the sequencing data of a study of CD8 T cells in ankylosing spondylitis. Regarding the study as a whole: Ankylosing spondylitis blood appeared to carry a characteristic TCR beta motif of several highly homologous variants. Researchers report that disease-linked clones proved CD8+ and relatively rare in peripheral blood.

Concerning this clonotype itself: What it binds is not known.

The authors made TCR beta libraries by quantitative 5'-RACE with molecular barcodes. One entry per CDR3 protein results from TCRdb running MiXCR on the 5' RACE reads. Among fewer than 500,000 distinct CDR3 sequences listed, about 24% were seen once. The CDR3 totals 16 residues. Deletions cut 4 bases from V and 0 bases from J, with 16 bases between. Germline-derived CDR1 and CDR2 are DFQATT and SNEGSKA (reference sequence). V gene TRBV20-1 combines with J gene TRBJ2-1; TRBD1 is a possible D gene (7 bases). The specimen was blood, either unsorted or a sorted T cell fraction (not recorded which). The clonotype was recovered from a male donor with ankylosing spondylitis. DNA of the CDR3: TGCAGTGCTATCCGGGACAGCGGGCGCTCCTACAATGAGCAGTTCTTC. Its translation: CSAIRDSGRSYNEQFF.